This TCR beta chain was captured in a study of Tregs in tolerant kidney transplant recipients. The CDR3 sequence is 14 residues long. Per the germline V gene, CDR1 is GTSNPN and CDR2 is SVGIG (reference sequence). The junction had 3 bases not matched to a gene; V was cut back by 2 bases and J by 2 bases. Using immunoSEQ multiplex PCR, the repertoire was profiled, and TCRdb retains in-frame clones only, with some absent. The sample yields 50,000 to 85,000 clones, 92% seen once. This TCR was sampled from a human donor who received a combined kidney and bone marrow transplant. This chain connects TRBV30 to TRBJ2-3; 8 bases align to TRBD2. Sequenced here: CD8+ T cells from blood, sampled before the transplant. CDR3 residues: CAWSLAGPTDTQYF. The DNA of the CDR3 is TGTGCCTGGAGTCTAGCGGGCCCCACAGATACGCAGTATTTT.